Reported below is one TCR beta chain. Its antigen is as yet unknown. This sample was included in a study of T-cell memory formation after mild COVID-19. TCRdb itself ran the 5' RACE reads through MiXCR, one entry per CDR3 protein. The sample lists around 320,000 distinct CDR3 sequences; approximately 20% were seen once. Study findings and constraints: The pre-infection memory compartment contained some responding clones, suggesting cross-reactive memory joined. Contracting CD4+ clones lay largely in CM and EM, with CD8+ ones residing in EMRA.

Trimming removed 0 bases from V and 5 bases from J, with 10 bases in between. The CDR3 has 14 residues. CDR1 is WNHNN and CDR2 is SYGVQD in the germline V gene (reference sequence). Sequencing was done on a sample of PBMCs or a T cell subset sorted from them (not recorded which). V gene TRBV10-1 combines with J gene TRBJ2-5, with D maybe TRBD2 (6 bases). The sequence derives from a man between 18 and 35 years old who had mild COVID-19 (a few samples of this study predate the infection). Cell type and time point are not known. This CDR3 reads CASSESGGRETQYF. The CDR3 DNA follows: TGCGCCAGCAGTGAGTCCGGGGGAAGGGAGACCCAGTACTTC.